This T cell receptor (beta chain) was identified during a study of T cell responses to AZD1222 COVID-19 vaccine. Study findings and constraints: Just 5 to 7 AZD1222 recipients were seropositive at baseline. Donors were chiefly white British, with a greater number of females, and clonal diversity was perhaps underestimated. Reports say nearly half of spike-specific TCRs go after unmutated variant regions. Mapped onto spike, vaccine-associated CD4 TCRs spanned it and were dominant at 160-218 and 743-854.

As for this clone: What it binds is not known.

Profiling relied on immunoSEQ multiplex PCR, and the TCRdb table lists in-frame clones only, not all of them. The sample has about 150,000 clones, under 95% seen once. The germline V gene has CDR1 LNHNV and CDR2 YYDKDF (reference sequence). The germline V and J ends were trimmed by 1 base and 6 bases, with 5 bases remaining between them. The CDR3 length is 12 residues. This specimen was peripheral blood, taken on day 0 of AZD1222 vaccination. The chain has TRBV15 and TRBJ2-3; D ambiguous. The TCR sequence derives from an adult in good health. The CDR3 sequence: CATSRARDTQYF. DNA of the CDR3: TGTGCCACCAGCAGAGCCAGGGATACGCAGTATTTT.